A single sample is the source of the 12 T cell receptor beta chains below, sequenced in a study of blood T cell repertoires in COVID-19. Sequencing used immunoSEQ multiplex PCR; TCRdb keeps in-frame clones, though not all of them. This repertoire shows about 97,000 clones, more than 65% found once; its top ten account for about 4%. Sequenced sample: peripheral blood. Source of these receptors: a man aged 55 to 70 with acute or convalescent COVID-19.

The CDR3 bases are TGTGCCAGTAGTATTAAGGGACAGGGGGCGCCCCTCGGCTCTGGGGCCAACGTCCTGACTTTC. Amino acids: CASSIKGQGAPLGSGANVLTF. The chain links TRBV19 to TRBJ2-6; 12 positions match TRBD1. Unmatched junction bases numbered 12, after V lost 3 bases and J lost 0 bases. The CDR3 covers 21 residues. Germline lookup yields CDR1 LNHDA and CDR2 SQIVND (reference sequence). The variable domain in full, completed from reference TRBV19 and TRBJ2-6, reads DGGITQSPKYLFRKEGQNVTLSCEQNLNHDAMYWYRQDPGQGLRLIYYSQIVNDFQKGDIAEGYSVSREKKESFPLTVTSAQKNPTAFYLCASSIKGQGAPLGSGANVLTFGAGSRLTVL.

This clone was seen only a few times. The rearrangement joins TRBV27 to TRBJ2-1; 8 nucleotides align to TRBD2. The V segment lost 4 bases and the J segment 7 bases; nucleotides outside the gene matches: 6. The CDR3 sequence is 14 residues long. Germline V lookup: CDR1 MNHEY, CDR2 SMNVEV (reference sequence). This chain's CDR3 is CASSSREGFNEQFF. CDR3 bases: TGTGCCAGCAGTTCCCGGGAGGGGTTTAATGAGCAGTTCTTC.

This clone came up a few times. CDR3 DNA: TGTGCCAGCAGCTTAGCTAAACTAGCGGGAGGGATCACAGATACGCAGTATTTT. Its translation: CASSLAKLAGGITDTQYF. The rearrangement uses TRBV7-2 and TRBJ2-3; TRBD2 matches at 13 bases. From germline, CDR1 is SGHTA and CDR2 FQGNSA. The J segment lost 2 bases and the V segment lost 0 bases, leaving 5 bases of the junction unmatched. This CDR3 is 18 amino acids long.

The chain recombines TRBV5-1 with TRBJ2-4; 10 nucleotides line up with TRBD1. In germline, CDR1 is SGHRS, CDR2 YFSETQ. The CDR3 runs to 17 residues. V gave up 0 bases and J gave up 10 bases; unmatched junction bases: 13. The CDR3 here is CASSLATGTGAKSIQYF. CDR3 coding DNA: TGCGCCAGCAGCTTGGCTACCGGGACAGGGGCCAAGTCTATTCAGTACTTC.

In this sample, this clone turned up many times. The V and J genes are TRBV19 and TRBJ2-2; 7 positions agree with TRBD2. The germline gives CDR1 LNHDA, CDR2 SQIVND (reference sequence). The CDR3 runs 13 residues. Trimming took 6 bases from V and 5 from J; bases not matched to a gene: 3. CDR3 protein: CASRWGGTGELFF. DNA for the CDR3: TGTGCCAGTAGATGGGGGGGTACCGGGGAGCTGTTTTTT.

This clone was observed a single time. The chain links TRBV6-5 to TRBJ1-2, with a tentative D call TRBD1 (6 bases). Germline CDR1 is MNHEY and CDR2 is SVGAGI. The V end was cut by 5 bases, the J end by 7 bases, with 8 bases between. The CDR3 loop spans 11 amino acids. CDR3 amino acids: CASSTGFGYTF. CDR3 sequence (DNA): TGTGCCAGCAGTACAGGGTTTGGCTACACCTTC.

In DNA, the CDR3 is TGTGCCAGTAACAACAGAGGACAGGAGGGGGAAAAACTGTTTTTT. Protein: CASNNRGQEGEKLFF. This chain joins TRBV19 and TRBJ1-4; 7 bases map to TRBD1. CDR1 and CDR2 from the germline V gene are LNHDA and SQIVND (reference sequence). The CDR3 length is 15 residues. V shed 7 bases, J shed 8 bases, and the junction held 13 bases outside the gene matches.

The rearrangement uses TRBV6-4 and TRBJ1-1, with D hard to call. Trimming cost V 0 bases and J 4 bases, with 6 bases left between them. The germline CDR1 and CDR2 sequences are MRHNA and SNTAGT. The CDR3 runs to 13 residues. CDR3 bases: TGTGCCAGCAGTGACTCGGAGGGCACTGAAGCTTTCTTT. Protein product: CASSDSEGTEAFF.

V usage is TRBV7-9 and J usage is TRBJ2-1, with 9 bases identical to TRBD2. The CDR3 is 15 residues long. Unmatched junction bases numbered 3, after V lost 5 bases and J lost 1 base. CDR1 is SEHNR and CDR2 is FQNEAQ in the germline V gene (reference sequence). CDR3: CASSLLAGSYNEQFF. CDR3 DNA sequence: TGTGCCAGCAGCCTGCTAGCGGGGTCCTACAATGAGCAGTTCTTC.

The chain employs TRBV6-2 or TRBV6-3 and TRBJ1-2; D uncertain. V dropped 2 bases and J dropped 2 bases, with 3 bases sitting between them. Germline loops: CDR1 MNHEY, CDR2 SVGEGT. The CDR3 spans 12 residues. The CDR3 is CASSYRNYGYTF. Written as DNA, the CDR3 is TGTGCCAGCAGTTACCGGAACTATGGCTACACCTTC.

The chain joins TRBV9 to TRBJ1-2, with a possible D match to TRBD1 (6 bases). The CDR3 is 14 residues long. The germline V and J ends were trimmed by 4 bases and 5 bases, with 15 bases remaining between them. CDR1 is SGDLS, CDR2 YYNGEE, per germline. The CDR3 protein is CASSPQGLRYGYTF. Written as DNA, the CDR3 is TGTGCCAGCAGCCCCCAGGGGCTGAGGTATGGCTACACCTTC.

Note on this clone: Other DNA sequences within the sample encode an identical CDR3. The rearrangement links TRBV4-3 to TRBJ2-2, with TRBD1 matching over 11 bases. V was clipped by 3 bases and J by 5 bases; unmatched bases: 2. Germline loops: CDR1 LGHNA, CDR2 YSLEER. The CDR3 covers 15 residues. CDR3 DNA: TGCGCCAGCAGCCAGGGGACAGGGGGTACCGGGGAGCTGTTTTTT. Its protein product is CASSQGTGGTGELFF.